Each of the 2 T cell receptor beta chains below was sequenced from the same sample in a study of tumor-infiltrating lymphocytes in primary liver carcinoma. Each 20-30 mg portion of unsorted bulk tissue served as the source for co-extraction of RNA and DNA. The input was about 490 ng total RNA; TCR beta cDNA was made from it with a constant-region primer. For TCR beta, libraries were produced by three nested multiplex PCR rounds using slightly modified ARM-PCR. TRBV1-TRBV30 forward and Cbeta reverse primers drove the first two roughly 10-cycle rounds. TCRdb re-derived calls from the multiplex PCR reads in MiXCR, one entry per CDR3 protein. The sample includes 52,000 or so distinct CDR3 sequences, about 77% of them seen just once. Sequenced: liver tumor tissue from sampling region 5. The sample's subset: tumor region T5, tumor centre. The receptors were sampled from a man aged 40-55 years with primary liver carcinoma and hepatitis B virus infection.

This chain joins TRBV29-1 and TRBJ2-3; 7 bases are shared with TRBD1. V was clipped by 6 bases and J by 5 bases; unmatched bases: 8. The CDR3 is made up of 13 amino acids. Looked up from germline, CDR1 is SQVTM and CDR2 is ANQGSEA. The CDR3 sequence is CSVPRQGEDTQYF. In DNA, the CDR3 is TGCAGCGTCCCAAGACAGGGTGAAGATACGCAGTATTTT.

For this clonotype: No conserved phenylalanine or tryptophan ends this CDR3, so it is likely a read error. This chain connects TRBV11-3 to TRBJ2-7; D perhaps matches TRBD1 (5 bases). With 9 bases removed from V and 3 bases from J, the gap between germline ends came to 18 bases. This CDR3 comprises 14 residues. From germline, CDR1 is SGHNT and CDR2 YENEEA. CDR3: CASRPGEGDYEQYS. The CDR3, as DNA: TGTGCCAGTAGACCTGGAGAAGGGGACTACGAGCAGTACTCC.